This T cell receptor beta chain was captured in a study of blood T cell repertoires in COVID-19. Overall study context: Donors in the United States, Italy and Spain gave samples during acute or convalescent COVID-19.

Only in-frame clones appear in the TCRdb table, and some are missing; sequencing was by immunoSEQ multiplex PCR. This sample carries about 190,000 clones, 75% to 90% of them seen once, and the ten largest clones take around 1.1%. The CDR3 runs to 14 residues. Trimming cost V 2 bases and J 9 bases; bases outside gene matches: 7. CDR1 is MRHNA and CDR2 is SNTAGT in the germline V gene. The clonotype comes from a man in his thirties or forties with acute or convalescent COVID-19. The chain is built from TRBV6-4 and TRBJ2-1, with 7 bases matching TRBD1. The sequenced material came from peripheral blood. Here the CDR3 DNA reads TGTGCCAGCAGTGACAGGGGGCGATTGAGTGAGCAGTTCTTC. Translating it yields CASSDRGRLSEQFF.